This T cell receptor beta chain was observed in a study of OX40 agonist ivuxolimab in advanced cancers. Study-level information: Patients were treated with ivuxolimab, an agonistic anti-OX40 (CD134) antibody. Study-level findings and limits: The investigators did not determine what antigen specificity the expanded peripheral T cells had. Averaging showed that CD8+ T cells had more expanded clones than CD4+ did.

Germline assignment: CDR1 MDHEN and CDR2 SYDVKM. The CDR3 contains 14 residues. V lost 4 bases and J lost 6, with 14 bases in between. TCRdb keeps only in-frame clones here, not all; method: immunoSEQ multiplex PCR. Among some 79,000 clones, about 94% were seen once, and the ten largest hold roughly 0.44%. Exclusion applied to patients with autoimmune disease history or systemic immunosuppression. As concerns this clone: The antigen remains unidentified.

This chain uses TRBV28 with TRBJ2-3; D might be TRBD1 (5 bases). This TCR came from an adult with an advanced solid tumor such as melanoma, head and neck, liver or kidney cancer. This sample comprised CD4+ or CD8+ T cells sorted from blood, obtained in a trial of the OX40 agonist ivuxolimab. CDR3 nucleotides: TGTGCCAGCAGTTCCCCCCAGGGCCTGGATACGCAGTATTTT. Translation: CASSSPQGLDTQYF.